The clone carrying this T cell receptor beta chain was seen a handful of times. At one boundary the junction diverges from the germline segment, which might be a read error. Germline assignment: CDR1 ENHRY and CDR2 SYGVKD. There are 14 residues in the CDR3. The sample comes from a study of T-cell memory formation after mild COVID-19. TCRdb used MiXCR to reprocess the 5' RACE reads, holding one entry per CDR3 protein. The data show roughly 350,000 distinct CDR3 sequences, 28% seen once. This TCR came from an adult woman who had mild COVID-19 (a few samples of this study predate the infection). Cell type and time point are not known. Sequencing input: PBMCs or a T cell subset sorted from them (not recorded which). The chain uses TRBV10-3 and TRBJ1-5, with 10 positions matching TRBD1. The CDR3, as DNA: TGTGCCATCAGTGTGACAGGGGGCAACCAGCCCCAGCATTTT. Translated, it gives CAISVTGGNQPQHF.